These 13 T cell receptor beta chains were all obtained from the same sample, sequenced in a study of T-cell reconstitution after alpha-beta-depleted transplantation in children. Unique molecular identifiers were incorporated during preparation of the TCRbeta library. TCRdb fed the PCR reads into MiXCR, producing one record per CDR3 protein. Of hundreds of thousands of distinct CDR3 sequences listed, about 14% are singletons. The sample in question was PBMCs, obtained from the stem cell graft. The source of these receptors is a human donor who donated a stem cell graft to a child with Fanconi anemia.

V is TRBV2 and J is TRBJ2-1; the D call may be TRBD1 or TRBD2 (5 bases each). V gave up 5 bases and J gave up 4 bases, with 24 bases separating them. The CDR3 length is 18 residues. Looked up from germline, CDR1 is SNHLY and CDR2 is FYNNEI. CDR3 residues: CASSITASGTILYNEQFF. DNA of the CDR3: TGTGCCAGCAGTATTACGGCCTCTGGGACCATTCTGTACAATGAGCAGTTCTTC.

The chain links TRBV2 to TRBJ2-7, with TRBD1 matching 7 bases. The trim removed 11 bases at V and 0 bases at J, leaving 4 bases unmatched. The CDR3 has 12 residues. In germline, CDR1 is SNHLY, CDR2 FYNNEI. CDR3 sequence: CASRDSSYEQYV. CDR3 bases: TGTGCCTCACGGGACAGCTCCTACGAGCAGTACGTC.

This clonotype was counted a few times. The CDR3 DNA sequence: TGTGCCAGCAGCTTAGGGGCAGGGCTCTCCTACAATGAGCAGTTCTTC. Protein sequence: CASSLGAGLSYNEQFF. The rearrangement uses TRBV7-9 and TRBJ2-1; TRBD1 might be the D (5 bases). Germline lookup yields CDR1 SEHNR and CDR2 FQNEAQ (reference sequence). Trimming cost V 1 base and J 0 bases, with 10 bases left between them. CDR3 length equals 16 residues.

This clonotype was observed a single time. In this CDR3 the conserved last residue, phenylalanine or tryptophan, is missing, so a read error is likely. V is TRBV2 and J is TRBJ1-4; TRBD1 matches 10 bases. In germline, CDR1 is SNHLY, CDR2 FYNNEI. The CDR3 totals 16 residues. The junction had 9 bases not matched to a gene; V was cut back by 8 bases and J by 3 bases. The CDR3 loop is CASRQGAFSANEKLFY. CDR3 coding DNA: TGTGCCAGCCGACAGGGGGCTTTCTCAGCTAATGAAAAACTGTTTTAT.

This clonotype came up a few times. CDR3 loop: CASSYPKGQVNTEAFF. The CDR3 DNA follows: TGTGCCAGCAGTTACCCAAAGGGACAGGTGAACACTGAAGCTTTCTTT. The V gene is TRBV6-5, the J gene TRBJ1-1; 8 bases agree with TRBD1. The CDR3 contains 16 residues. Germline CDR1 reads MNHEY; CDR2 reads SVGAGI. V was clipped by 2 bases and J by 0 bases; unmatched bases: 5.

CDR3 bases: TGCAGTGCTAGAGATAACCGGCGGGGGGGGTACAATGAGCAGTTCTTC. Protein sequence: CSARDNRRGGYNEQFF. V usage is TRBV20-1 and J usage is TRBJ2-1, with 9 bases aligning to TRBD2. The CDR3 extends over 16 amino acids. The V and J ends lost 0 bases and 4 bases, in that order; junction bases with no gene match: 7. The germline CDR1 and CDR2 sequences are DFQATT and SNEGSKA (reference sequence).

This clonotype was recorded many times. The V call is TRBV20-1, the J call TRBJ2-2; no definite D call. The CDR3 consists of 13 residues. Trimming cost V 4 bases and J 0 bases, with 6 bases left between them. The germline gives CDR1 DFQATT, CDR2 SNEGSKA (reference sequence). DNA for the CDR3: TGCAGTGCTAAACACCCGAACACCGGGGAGCTGTTTTTT. Its protein is CSAKHPNTGELFF.

This clonotype was observed a few times. The rearrangement links TRBV10-3 to TRBJ2-5; TRBD2 matches at 7 bases. Germline loops: CDR1 ENHRY, CDR2 SYGVKD. The CDR3 runs to 15 residues. V was pared by 3 bases and J by 4 bases, with 8 bases of the junction left unmatched. The CDR3 here is CAISETPSGGETQYF. The DNA of the CDR3 is TGTGCCATCAGTGAAACTCCTAGCGGTGGAGAGACCCAGTACTTC.

This clonotype was seen repeatedly, ten times or more. The chain joins TRBV7-9 to TRBJ2-1; D gene uncertain. V shed 5 bases and J shed 9 bases, with 8 bases lying between them. The CDR3 runs to 11 residues. Germline V CDR1 and CDR2: SEHNR, FQNEAQ (reference sequence). The CDR3 region is CASSLTPEQFF. For the CDR3, the DNA is TGTGCCAGCAGCCTTACCCCTGAGCAGTTCTTC.

The chain has TRBV27 and TRBJ2-7, with 10 bases fitting TRBD2. CDR1 is MNHEY, CDR2 SMNVEV, per germline (reference sequence). The CDR3 loop spans 16 amino acids. Trimming cost V 5 bases and J 2 bases; bases outside gene matches: 9. CDR3: CASSGAGGQVAYEQYF. CDR3 coding DNA: TGTGCCAGCAGTGGAGCGGGGGGGCAGGTCGCCTACGAGCAGTACTTC.

The gene calls are TRBV12-3 or TRBV12-4 and TRBJ1-1, with D tentatively TRBD1 (6 bases). The CDR3 runs 12 residues. The V gene lost 6 bases and the J gene lost 7 bases, with 12 bases spanning the gap. The CDR3 spells CASSSTGFEAFF. CDR3 sequence (DNA): TGTGCCAGCAGCTCGACAGGTTTTGAAGCTTTCTTT.

This clonotype showed up just a few times. The chain recombines TRBV5-8 with TRBJ1-2; maybe TRBD1 (5 bases). This CDR3 contains 15 residues. Germline values: CDR1 SGHTS, CDR2 YDEGEE. The germline V and J ends were trimmed by 3 bases and 4 bases, with 16 bases remaining between them. The CDR3 here is CASSSDPLRGYGYTF. In DNA form, the CDR3 reads TGTGCCAGCAGCTCGGACCCACTTAGGGGCTATGGCTACACCTTC.

This chain connects TRBV18 to TRBJ2-3; no reliable D call. This CDR3 region has 14 residues. Germline V gene sequence: CDR1 KGHSH, CDR2 LQKENI. V was clipped by 1 base and J by 2 bases, with 7 bases between them. CDR3 sequence: CASSPRVTTDTQYF. CDR3 DNA sequence: TGTGCCAGCTCACCACGGGTGACCACAGATACGCAGTATTTT.